This record covers a single T cell receptor beta chain. Its antigen is as yet unknown. This sample is part of a study of T cells after yellow fever vaccination. About the research overall: SMART-Seq v4 Ultra Low Input prepared libraries from low-cell fractions.

Germline trimming cut 9 bases from V and 15 bases from J; bases unmatched to any gene: 24. The CDR3 contains 16 residues. The V gene's germline CDR1 is SNHLY and CDR2 FYNNEI. The TCR cDNA carried a universal primer site and UMIs from 5'RACE template switching. TCRdb re-derived calls from the 5' RACE reads in MiXCR, one entry per CDR3 protein. The table shows hundreds of thousands of distinct CDR3 sequences, with around an eighth occurring only once. Study-level findings and limits: The study found a weaker secondary response that peaked faster, day 5 versus 15. Re-detected after boosting: most primary clones, more than 95% of CD4 and about 90% of CD8.

Source: PBMCs, taken on the day of the yellow fever booster vaccination. This chain joins TRBV2 and TRBJ2-1; 9 nucleotides align to TRBD1. This sequence was found in a young man who received the YFV17D yellow fever vaccine. In nucleotides, the CDR3 is TGTGCCAGAGCACTACAGGGGGCCTCAGGGGCGGGAGTCTTGTTCTTC. Amino acids: CARALQGASGAGVLFF. The full variable domain, in which reference TRBV2 and TRBJ2-1 provide the parts outside the CDR3, is EPEVTQTPSHQVTQMGQEVILRCVPISNHLYFYWYRQILGQKVEFLVSFYNNEISEKSEIFDDQFSVERPDGSNFTLKIRSTKLEDSAMYFCARALQGASGAGVLFFGPGTRLTVL.